These 30 T cell receptor beta chains originate from one sample sequenced in a study of T cells in Graves' hyperthyroidism and ophthalmopathy. Amplified TCR beta CDR3 regions came from RNA transcripts. Researchers ran a first-round RT-PCR on the TCR CDR3 using the HTBI primer set. TCRdb fed the multiplex PCR reads into MiXCR, producing one record per CDR3 protein. The sample contains hundreds of thousands of distinct CDR3 sequences, 15% to 20% of which appear only once. Sequenced material: blood. The receptor source for this set is a man between 40 and 49 years old with Graves' ophthalmopathy.

This clonotype showed up many times. The chain joins TRBV7-9 to TRBJ2-1; maybe TRBD1 (7 bases). This CDR3 region has 14 residues. Between the trimmed V and J ends, which lost 5 bases and 5 bases, there was a span of 13 bases. Germline V gives CDR1 SEHNR, CDR2 FQNEAQ (reference sequence). The CDR3 bases are TGTGCCAGCAGCCCACCAGGGGGGAACAATGAGCAGTTCTTC. This gives the protein CASSPPGGNNEQFF.

This rearrangement joins TRBV5-4 to TRBJ1-1; a weak D match, TRBD1 (5 bases). The CDR3 has 15 amino acids. In germline, CDR1 is SGHNT, CDR2 YYREEE (reference sequence). V was shortened by 3 bases and J by 3 bases, with 15 bases between the two germline ends. The CDR3 DNA follows: TGTGCCAGCAGCTCCAAAAGCGGGGCCGACACTGAAGCTTTCTTT. It specifies CASSSKSGADTEAFF.

The chain uses TRBV28 and TRBJ2-1; a possible D gene is TRBD2 (6 bases). The germline V gene encodes CDR1 MDHEN and CDR2 SYDVKM. The ends were cut back, 2 bases at V and 5 bases at J, with 10 bases in the middle. The CDR3 covers 14 residues. The CDR3 DNA reads TGTGCCAGCAGTTTAGCGGGAACACACAATGAGCAGTTCTTC. Translation gives CASSLAGTHNEQFF. Full variable domain (remainder filled in from reference TRBV28 and TRBJ2-1): DVKVTQSSRYLVKRTGEKVFLECVQDMDHENMFWYRQDPGLGLRLIYFSYDVKMKEKGDIPEGYSVSREKKERFSLILESASTNQTSMYLCASSLAGTHNEQFFGPGTRLTVL.

This clonotype was observed at least ten times. This chain uses TRBV27 with TRBJ1-1; D remains unclear. The V end lost 5 bases, the J end lost 0 bases, and 22 bases lay between the germline ends. In germline, CDR1 is MNHEY, CDR2 SMNVEV (reference sequence). This CDR3 has 18 residues. The CDR3 DNA reads as TGTGCCAGCAGTCATAGCGGGGTCGGTCAGTCCGTGAACACTGAAGCTTTCTTT. This translates into CASSHSGVGQSVNTEAFF.

As regards this clonotype: The conserved phenylalanine or tryptophan normally closing the CDR3 is absent here, so this likely arose from a read error. The rearrangement links TRBV28 to TRBJ1-3, with D uncertain. V lost 3 bases, J lost 0 bases, and 9 bases lay in between. Per germline, CDR1 MDHEN and CDR2 SYDVKM. The CDR3 totals 15 residues. The CDR3 coding sequence is TGTGCCAGCAGTTTGGCCGACATCTCTGGAAACACCATATATTCT. Translation: CASSLADISGNTIYS.

This clonotype was found a few times. The gene calls are TRBV6-5 and TRBJ2-7; D remains unclear. The CDR3 is 15 amino acids. Germline V lookup: CDR1 MNHEY, CDR2 SVGAGI. V was cut by 0 bases and J by 2 bases, with 11 bases left in between. Here the CDR3 reads CASSYSHELAYEQYF. The CDR3 bases are TGTGCCAGCAGTTACTCGCACGAGCTAGCCTACGAGCAGTACTTC.

The J gene is TRBJ2-3, the V gene TRBV3-2; the DNA was not compared with TRBD2, the D call given in the table. TRBV3-2 is shown as a pseudogene. The CDR3 runs to 13 residues. In nucleotides, the CDR3 is TGTGCCAGCAGCCGGCAGACTAGCGGGGCCAGGTATTTT. The encoded protein is CASSRQTSGARYF.

The V call is TRBV24-1, the J call TRBJ2-7; D is ambiguous. The germline V gene has CDR1 KGHDR and CDR2 SFDVKD. V was cut by 3 bases and J by 3 bases, with 2 bases left in between. The CDR3 has 11 residues. CDR3 amino acids: CATSDHYEQYF. As DNA, the CDR3 is TGTGCCACCAGTGATCACTACGAGCAGTACTTC.

The chain joins TRBV5-6 to TRBJ1-1, with TRBD1 identical over 9 bases. This CDR3 contains 16 residues. In germline, CDR1 is SGHDT, CDR2 YYEEEE. The trim removed 4 bases at V and 3 bases at J, leaving 10 bases unmatched. In DNA form, the CDR3 reads TGTGCCAGCAGCCTCGGGGGACAGGGTTGGTACACTGAAGCTTTCTTT. Translating gives CASSLGGQGWYTEAFF. The full variable domain, in which reference TRBV5-6 and TRBJ1-1 provide the parts outside the CDR3, is DAGVTQSPTHLIKTRGQQVTLRCSPKSGHDTVSWYQQALGQGPQFIFQYYEEEERQRGNFPDRFSGHQFPNYSSELNVNALLLGDSALYLCASSLGGQGWYTEAFFGQGTRLTVV.

The table lists this clonotype with many counts. V usage is TRBV2 and J usage is TRBJ2-1; D gene unclear. CDR1 is SNHLY, CDR2 FYNNEI, per germline. The CDR3 length is 11 residues. V lost 3 bases and J lost 11, with 8 bases in between. CDR3 DNA: TGTGCCAGCAGTGACGACGGTCAGCAGTTCTTC. Encoded protein: CASSDDGQQFF.

This clonotype was detected only a few times. The chain combines TRBV29-1 with TRBJ2-1; 15 nucleotides match TRBD2. The CDR3 length is 14 residues. Germline-derived CDR1 and CDR2 are SQVTM and ANQGSEA. V was clipped by 6 bases and J by 8 bases; unmatched bases: 5. The CDR3 protein is CSVRGLAGGHEQFF. CDR3 DNA: TGCAGCGTCAGGGGACTAGCGGGAGGCCATGAGCAGTTCTTC.

This clonotype was counted only a few times. DNA for the CDR3: TGTGCCAGCAGGGTCTCCGACATTCAGTACTTC. Translation gives CASRVSDIQYF. V and J are TRBV12-3 or TRBV12-4 and TRBJ2-4; no reliable D call. V was pared by 6 bases and J by 8 bases, with 8 bases between. The CDR3 runs 11 residues.

This rearrangement joins TRBV7-2 to TRBJ2-3; 8 nucleotides agree with TRBD2. The CDR3 is made up of 15 amino acids. With V trimmed by 2 bases and J by 4 bases, 5 bases remained unmatched. Looked up from germline, CDR1 is SGHTA and CDR2 is FQGNSA. As DNA, the CDR3 is TGTGCCAGCAGCTTAACAGCGGGAGAGGCAGATACGCAGTATTTT. Protein: CASSLTAGEADTQYF.

The CDR3 sequence: CAWRGGHYNEQFF. The CDR3 DNA reads as TGTGCCTGGAGGGGGGGCCATTACAATGAGCAGTTCTTC. The gene calls are TRBV30 and TRBJ2-1; TRBD1 or TRBD2 may be the D gene (6 bases each). Trimming pared 3 bases from V and 4 bases from J, leaving 10 bases between. The CDR3 contains 13 residues. In germline, CDR1 is GTSNPN, CDR2 SVGIG (reference sequence).

This clonotype was observed at least ten times. The V gene is TRBV7-8, the J gene TRBJ2-1; 10 positions agree with TRBD2. The V gene's germline CDR1 is SGHVS and CDR2 FQNEAQ. V shed 5 bases and J 4 bases; nucleotides not matched to a gene: 11. The CDR3 consists of 17 residues. This chain's CDR3 is CASSPLAGGLLYNEQFF. The CDR3 DNA reads TGTGCCAGCAGCCCTTTAGCGGGAGGCCTCCTATACAATGAGCAGTTCTTC. The full variable domain, with the rest looked up from reference TRBV7-8 and TRBJ2-1, is GAGVSQSPRYKVAKRGQDVALRCDPISGHVSLFWYQQALGQGPEFLTYFQNEAQLDKSGLPSDRFFAERPEGSVSTLKIQRTQQEDSAVYLCASSPLAGGLLYNEQFFGPGTRLTVL.

The rearrangement links TRBV5-1 to TRBJ2-5; D not certain. The CDR3 loop spans 9 amino acids. Trimming took 5 bases from V and 7 from J, leaving 3 bases between them. Per the germline V gene, CDR1 is SGHRS and CDR2 is YFSETQ. The CDR3 sequence is CASRWTQYF. The CDR3 DNA follows: TGCGCCAGCAGATGGACCCAGTACTTC.

The rearrangement uses TRBV20-1 and TRBJ2-7; TRBD2 aligns across 14 bases. The V gene's germline CDR1 is DFQATT and CDR2 SNEGSKA (reference sequence). V was pared by 2 bases and J by 7 bases, with 10 bases of the junction left unmatched. The CDR3 extends over 16 amino acids. CDR3 sequence (DNA): TGCAGTGCTAGAACGGGGACTAGCGGGGGTGTACGGGAGCAGTACTTC. Amino acid sequence: CSARTGTSGGVREQYF.

There are many counts of this clonotype. The rearrangement links TRBV28 to TRBJ1-1; 10 bases agree with TRBD1. V lost 3 bases, J lost 5 bases, and 6 bases stayed unmatched. Per germline, CDR1 MDHEN and CDR2 SYDVKM. The CDR3 covers 15 residues. CDR3 coding DNA: TGTGCCAGCAGTTTCGGGGGACAGGGGTCGACTGAAGCTTTCTTT. Protein sequence: CASSFGGQGSTEAFF. Variable domain in full (rest from reference TRBV28 and TRBJ1-1): DVKVTQSSRYLVKRTGEKVFLECVQDMDHENMFWYRQDPGLGLRLIYFSYDVKMKEKGDIPEGYSVSREKKERFSLILESASTNQTSMYLCASSFGGQGSTEAFFGQGTRLTVV.

This clonotype showed up many times. The rearrangement uses TRBV20-1 and TRBJ2-3; 8 positions match TRBD2. The CDR3 covers 13 residues. From germline, CDR1 is DFQATT and CDR2 SNEGSKA (reference sequence). Losses at the gene ends were 6 bases for V and 4 bases for J; bases not matched to a gene: 6. CDR3 in amino acids: CSANDGRADTQYF. The CDR3 nucleotides read TGCAGTGCAAACGACGGGAGGGCAGATACGCAGTATTTT.

The chain carries TRBV14 and TRBJ1-6; 7 bases align to TRBD1. Germline V CDR1 and CDR2: SGHDN, FVKESK. The CDR3 is 14 residues long. J was trimmed by 8 bases and V by 3 bases; bases with no gene match: 4. This CDR3 reads CASSQRQGYSPLHF. The CDR3 bases are TGTGCCAGCAGCCAGAGACAGGGTTATTCACCCCTCCACTTT.

The V and J genes are TRBV13 and TRBJ2-1; TRBD2 matches 8 bases. J gave up 0 bases and V 3 bases, and 7 bases lay outside the gene matches. Germline V gene sequence: CDR1 PRHDT, CDR2 FYEKMQ (reference sequence). This CDR3 comprises 17 residues. This CDR3 is CASSLATSESSYNEQFF. The CDR3, as DNA: TGTGCCAGCAGCTTGGCGACTAGCGAGAGCTCCTACAATGAGCAGTTCTTC.

The J gene is TRBJ2-3, the V gene TRBV6-2 or TRBV6-3; 12 positions match TRBD2. The CDR3 is 15 residues long. V dropped 5 bases and J dropped 6; count of bases not matched to a gene: 6. Germline V CDR1 and CDR2: MNHEY, SVGEGT. CDR3 sequence (DNA): TGTGCCAGCAGTCCGGGACTAGCGGGTGACGATACGCAGTATTTT. It translates to CASSPGLAGDDTQYF.

This clonotype was detected ten times or more. The V gene is TRBV28, the J gene TRBJ1-2; 8 positions match TRBD1. The length of the CDR3 is 14 residues. The V gene's germline CDR1 is MDHEN and CDR2 SYDVKM. J lost 4 bases, V lost 8 bases, and 9 bases had no gene match. The CDR3 DNA sequence: TGTGCCAGCTTTGGACAGGGACATTTCTATGGCTACACCTTC. This gives the protein CASFGQGHFYGYTF.

This clonotype has only a few counts. The genes are TRBV7-9 and TRBJ1-1; no clear D. The CDR3 contains 17 residues. CDR1 SEHNR and CDR2 FQNEAQ come from the germline V gene (reference sequence). V lost 5 bases, J lost 1 base, and 20 bases lay in between. In nucleotides, the CDR3 is TGTGCCAGCAGCCATTCGGTGAAGTCTGGCGGGAACACTGAAGCTTTCTTT. Amino acid sequence: CASSHSVKSGGNTEAFF.

This clonotype was seen a handful of times. V gene TRBV18 combines with J gene TRBJ2-1; 7 bases match TRBD2. From germline, CDR1 is KGHSH and CDR2 LQKENI. The J segment lost 0 bases and the V segment lost 1 base, leaving 6 bases of the junction unmatched. This CDR3 spans 17 amino acids. The CDR3 loop is CASSPLPAGSSYNEQFF. The DNA for the CDR3 is TGTGCCAGCTCACCACTGCCAGCGGGGAGCTCCTACAATGAGCAGTTCTTC.

The chain carries TRBV20-1 and TRBJ2-2, with D tentatively TRBD1 (6 bases). This CDR3 spans 13 amino acids. Germline CDR1 and CDR2: DFQATT and SNEGSKA (reference sequence). V was shortened by 5 bases and J by 3 bases, with 10 bases between the two germline ends. The CDR3 here is CSALDRYTGELFF. CDR3 sequence (DNA): TGCAGTGCTCTCGACAGGTACACCGGGGAGCTGTTTTTT.

This clonotype occurred a few times. CDR3 sequence reads: CAIRHTGPEQYF. The CDR3 DNA reads as TGTGCCATCAGGCATACAGGGCCCGAGCAGTACTTC. V usage is TRBV10-3 and J usage is TRBJ2-7, with D possibly being TRBD1 (6 bases). The V end was cut by 6 bases, the J end by 6 bases, with 12 bases between. The germline V gene encodes CDR1 ENHRY and CDR2 SYGVKD. This CDR3 spans 12 amino acids.

The V call is TRBV9, the J call TRBJ2-7, with 9 bases that match TRBD1. CDR1 and CDR2 (germline): SGDLS, YYNGEE. V was pared by 3 bases and J by 3 bases, with 7 bases of the junction left unmatched. The CDR3 sequence is 15 residues long. In DNA, the CDR3 is TGTGCCAGCAGCGCTGGGACAGGGAGTCTCTACGAGCAGTACTTC. Encoded protein: CASSAGTGSLYEQYF.

This clonotype was found many times. The chain uses TRBV28 and TRBJ2-7; D gene unclear. V was clipped by 3 bases and J by 3 bases, with 6 bases between them. This CDR3 spans 12 amino acids. In germline, CDR1 is MDHEN, CDR2 SYDVKM. The chain's CDR3 is CASSLQDYEQYF. In DNA, the CDR3 is TGTGCCAGCAGTTTGCAGGACTACGAGCAGTACTTC.

This clonotype occurred many times. As DNA, the CDR3 is TGTGCCAGCAGTTACGGCGGGGGGATAGCGGGCGAGCAGTTCTTC. Encoded protein: CASSYGGGIAGEQFF. V and J are TRBV6-5 and TRBJ2-1; the match to TRBD2 covers 8 bases. The CDR3 is 15 residues long. Germline V gene lookup returns CDR1 MNHEY and CDR2 SVGAGI. V lost 2 bases, J lost 10 bases, and 10 bases stayed unmatched.